This TCR beta chain is from a study of beta chain features in type 1 diabetes. The CDR3 extends over 13 amino acids. CDR1 LGHNA and CDR2 YSLEER come from the germline V gene. V dropped 4 bases and J dropped 5 bases, with 10 bases sitting between them. Investigators reverse transcribed all isolated RNA, so they sequenced expressed TCRB transcripts. Sequencing was performed with immunoSEQ multiplex PCR; in TCRdb, only in-frame clones are kept and a portion is missing. The repertoire holds around 650,000 clones, with around 12% as singletons. The study's findings and limits: Amplification by PCR could prefer shorter templates, with the same effect in patients and controls. There was a moderate but significant shortening of TCRB CDR3s in all four CD4+ subsets of Type 1 diabetes patients.

Sorting gave populations that all exceeded 95% purity. This clone was seen a handful of times. Its antigen is unknown. Material for sequencing was naive CD4+ T cells from blood. The chain links TRBV4-3 to TRBJ2-3; the D gene is possibly TRBD2 (5 bases). The sequence was obtained from a man younger than 40 with type 1 diabetes. The CDR3 region has the DNA TGCGCCAGCAGCCTACTCCGGGGAGATACGCAGTATTTT. It is translated as CASSLLRGDTQYF.